The clone carrying this TCR beta chain was seen many times. Combining iRepertoire HTBI primers with Arm-PCR of CDR3 regions, the authors built TCR beta libraries. One entry per CDR3 protein results from TCRdb running MiXCR on the multiplex PCR reads. Of about 350,000 distinct CDR3 sequences listed, 16% are singletons. This record belongs to a study of regulatory T cells in long-lasting Graves disease. The sample's time point: newly diagnosed GD, antithyroid drugs for less than 3 months. The authors made the TCR library using RNA they extracted from PBMCs. The CDR3 spans 15 residues. Germline V gene sequence: CDR1 SGHAT, CDR2 FQNNGV. V was shortened by 3 bases and J by 3 bases, with 15 bases between the two germline ends. Separately, the same data were catalogued under a study of T cells in Graves' hyperthyroidism and ophthalmopathy.

Sequenced here: peripheral blood mononuclear cells (PBMCs), sampled at new diagnosis, from a patient treated with antithyroid drugs. This chain connects TRBV11-2 to TRBJ2-7; D could derive from TRBD1 or TRBD2 (5 bases each). This TCR was recovered from a woman aged 18 to 35 with Graves disease. The CDR3 DNA reads as TGTGCCAGCAGCTTCGGGATGGGGCAGATCTACGAGCAGTACTTC. It yields the protein CASSFGMGQIYEQYF.